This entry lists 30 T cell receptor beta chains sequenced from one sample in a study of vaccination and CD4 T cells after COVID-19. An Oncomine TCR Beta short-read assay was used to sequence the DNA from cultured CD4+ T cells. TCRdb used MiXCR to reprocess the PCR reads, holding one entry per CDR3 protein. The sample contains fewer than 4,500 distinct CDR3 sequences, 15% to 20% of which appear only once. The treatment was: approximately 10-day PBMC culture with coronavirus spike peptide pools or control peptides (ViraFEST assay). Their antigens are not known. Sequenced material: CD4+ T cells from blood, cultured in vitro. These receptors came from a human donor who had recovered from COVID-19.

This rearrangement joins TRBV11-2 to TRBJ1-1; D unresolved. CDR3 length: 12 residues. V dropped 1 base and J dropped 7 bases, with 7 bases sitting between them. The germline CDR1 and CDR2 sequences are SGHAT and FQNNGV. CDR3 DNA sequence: TGTGCCAGCAGCTTAGGGTTCGGTGAAGCTTTCTTT. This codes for CASSLGFGEAFF.

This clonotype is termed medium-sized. CDR3 residues: CASLPGSPMNTEAFF. CDR3 coding DNA: TGTGCCAGTCTACCGGGGAGTCCTATGAACACTGAAGCTTTCTTT. This chain connects TRBV19 to TRBJ1-1, with D uncertain. V shed 8 bases and J shed 0 bases, with 16 bases lying between them. CDR3 length: 15 residues. Germline V gives CDR1 LNHDA, CDR2 SQIVND (reference sequence).

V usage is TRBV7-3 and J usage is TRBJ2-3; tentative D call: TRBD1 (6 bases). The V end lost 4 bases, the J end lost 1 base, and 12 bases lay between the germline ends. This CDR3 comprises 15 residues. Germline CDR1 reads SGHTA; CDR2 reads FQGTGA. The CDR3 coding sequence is TGTGCCAGCAGCTCAGACAGGACCCGCACAGATACGCAGTATTTT. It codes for CASSSDRTRTDTQYF.

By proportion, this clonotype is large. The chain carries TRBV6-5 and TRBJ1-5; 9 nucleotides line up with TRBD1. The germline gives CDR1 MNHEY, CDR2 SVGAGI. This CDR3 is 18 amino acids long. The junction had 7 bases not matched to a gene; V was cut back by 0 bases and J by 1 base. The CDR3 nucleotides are TGTGCCAGCAGTTACTCCCGGGACAGGGTTTTGAGCAATCAGCCCCAGCATTTT. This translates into CASSYSRDRVLSNQPQHF.

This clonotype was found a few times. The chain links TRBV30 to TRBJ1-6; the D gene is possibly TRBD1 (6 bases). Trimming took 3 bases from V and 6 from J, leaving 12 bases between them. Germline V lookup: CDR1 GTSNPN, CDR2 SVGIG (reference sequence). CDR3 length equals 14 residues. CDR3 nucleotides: TGTGCCTGGAGGGAAGGACAGTTTAATTCACCCCTCCACTTT. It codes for CAWREGQFNSPLHF.

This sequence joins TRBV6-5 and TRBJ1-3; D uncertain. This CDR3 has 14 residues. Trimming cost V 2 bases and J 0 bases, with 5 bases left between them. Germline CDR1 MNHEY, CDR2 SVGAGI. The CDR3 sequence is CASSYTASGNTIYF. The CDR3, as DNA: TGTGCCAGCAGTTACACTGCCTCTGGAAACACCATATATTTT.

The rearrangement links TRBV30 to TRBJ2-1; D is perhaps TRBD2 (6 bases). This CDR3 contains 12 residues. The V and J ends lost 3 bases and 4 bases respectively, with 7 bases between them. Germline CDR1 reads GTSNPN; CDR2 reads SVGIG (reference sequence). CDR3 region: CAWSGGYNEQFF. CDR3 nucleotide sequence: TGTGCCTGGAGCGGGGGTTACAATGAGCAGTTCTTC. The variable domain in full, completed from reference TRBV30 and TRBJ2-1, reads SQTIHQWPATLVQPVGSPLSLECTVEGTSNPNLYWYRQAAGRGLQLLFYSVGIGQISSEVPQNLSASRPQDRQFILSSKKLLLSDSGFYLCAWSGGYNEQFFGPGTRLTVL.

The CDR3: CASSPGGGYNSPLHF. The CDR3 bases are TGTGCCAGTAGTCCGGGAGGTGGTTATAATTCACCCCTCCACTTT. The V and J genes are TRBV19 and TRBJ1-6, with unresolved D. Trimming removed 5 bases from V and 4 bases from J, with 12 bases in between. Germline loops: CDR1 LNHDA, CDR2 SQIVND (reference sequence). The CDR3 runs to 15 residues.

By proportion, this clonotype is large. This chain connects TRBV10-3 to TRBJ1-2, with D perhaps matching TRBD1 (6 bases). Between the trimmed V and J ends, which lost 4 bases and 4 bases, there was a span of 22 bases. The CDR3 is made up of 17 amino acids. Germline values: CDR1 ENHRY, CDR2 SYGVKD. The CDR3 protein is CAISGRTVTSQAYGYTF. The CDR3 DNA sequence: TGTGCCATCAGTGGGAGGACAGTGACTTCCCAGGCCTATGGCTACACCTTC.

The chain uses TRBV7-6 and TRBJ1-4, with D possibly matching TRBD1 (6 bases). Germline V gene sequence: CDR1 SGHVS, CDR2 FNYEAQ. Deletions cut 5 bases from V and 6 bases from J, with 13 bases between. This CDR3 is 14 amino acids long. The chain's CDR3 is CASSPLGQYEKLFF. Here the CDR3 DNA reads TGTGCCAGCAGCCCCCTCGGACAGTATGAAAAACTGTTTTTT.

Written as DNA, the CDR3 is TGTGCCAGCTCACGGGCTAGCGGGGCTTACAATGAGCAGTTCTTC. Its protein is CASSRASGAYNEQFF. J is TRBJ2-1 and V is TRBV18; 9 bases match TRBD2. Germline V gives CDR1 KGHSH, CDR2 LQKENI. J was trimmed by 4 bases and V by 4 bases; bases with no gene match: 5. This CDR3 spans 15 amino acids.

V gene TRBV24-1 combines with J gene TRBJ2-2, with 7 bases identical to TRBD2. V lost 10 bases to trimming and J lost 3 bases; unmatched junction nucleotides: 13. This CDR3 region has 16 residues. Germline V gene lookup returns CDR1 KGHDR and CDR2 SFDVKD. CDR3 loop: CATATSRPRDTGELFF. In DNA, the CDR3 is TGTGCCACTGCGACTAGCCGACCCAGGGACACCGGGGAGCTGTTTTTT.

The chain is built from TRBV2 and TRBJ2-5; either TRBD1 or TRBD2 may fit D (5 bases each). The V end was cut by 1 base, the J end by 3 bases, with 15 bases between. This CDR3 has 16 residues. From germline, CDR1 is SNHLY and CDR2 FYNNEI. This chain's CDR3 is CASSEGTLRGEETQYF. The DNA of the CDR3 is TGTGCCAGCAGTGAAGGTACGCTACGAGGGGAAGAGACCCAGTACTTC.

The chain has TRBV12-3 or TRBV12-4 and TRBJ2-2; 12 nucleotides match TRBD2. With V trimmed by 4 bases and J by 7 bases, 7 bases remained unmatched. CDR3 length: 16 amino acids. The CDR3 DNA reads TGTGCCAGCAGTTCCCTAGCGGGGGGGCCCGGCGGGGAGCTGTTTTTT. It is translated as CASSSLAGGPGGELFF.

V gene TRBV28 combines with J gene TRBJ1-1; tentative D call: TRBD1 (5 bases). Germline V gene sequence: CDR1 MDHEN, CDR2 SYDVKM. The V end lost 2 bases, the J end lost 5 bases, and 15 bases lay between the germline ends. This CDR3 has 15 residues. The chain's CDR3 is CASSLPGLGRTEAFF. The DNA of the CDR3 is TGTGCCAGCAGTTTACCGGGTCTGGGACGTACTGAAGCTTTCTTT.

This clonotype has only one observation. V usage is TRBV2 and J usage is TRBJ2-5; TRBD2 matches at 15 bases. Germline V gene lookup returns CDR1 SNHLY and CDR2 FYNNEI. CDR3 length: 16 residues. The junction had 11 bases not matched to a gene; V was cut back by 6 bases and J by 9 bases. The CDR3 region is CASRAGLAGGFPAQYF. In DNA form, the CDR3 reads TGTGCCAGCAGGGCGGGACTAGCGGGGGGTTTCCCGGCCCAGTACTTC.

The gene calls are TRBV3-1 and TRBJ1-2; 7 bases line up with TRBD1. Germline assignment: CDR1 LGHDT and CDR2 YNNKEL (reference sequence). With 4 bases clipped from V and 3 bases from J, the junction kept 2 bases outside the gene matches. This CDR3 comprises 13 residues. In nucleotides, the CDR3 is TGTGCCAGCAGCCCCGGGACAGACTATGGCTACACCTTC. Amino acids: CASSPGTDYGYTF.

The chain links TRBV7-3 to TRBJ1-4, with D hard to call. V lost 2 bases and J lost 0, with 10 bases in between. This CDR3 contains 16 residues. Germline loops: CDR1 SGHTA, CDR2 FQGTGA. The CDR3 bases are TGTGCCAGCAGCTTACCGACGGTTGCAACTAATGAAAAACTGTTTTTT. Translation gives CASSLPTVATNEKLFF. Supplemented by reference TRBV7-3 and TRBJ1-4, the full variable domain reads GAGVSQTPSNKVTEKGKYVELRCDPISGHTALYWYRQSLGQGPEFLIYFQGTGAADDSGLPNDRFFAVRPEGSVSTLKIQRTERGDSAVYLCASSLPTVATNEKLFFGSGTQLSVL.

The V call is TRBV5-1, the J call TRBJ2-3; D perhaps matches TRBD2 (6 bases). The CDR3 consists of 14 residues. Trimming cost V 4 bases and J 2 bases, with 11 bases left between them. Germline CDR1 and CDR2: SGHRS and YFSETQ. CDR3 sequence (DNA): TGCGCCAGCAGCCCCCTACTAGCCACAGATACGCAGTATTTT. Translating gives CASSPLLATDTQYF.

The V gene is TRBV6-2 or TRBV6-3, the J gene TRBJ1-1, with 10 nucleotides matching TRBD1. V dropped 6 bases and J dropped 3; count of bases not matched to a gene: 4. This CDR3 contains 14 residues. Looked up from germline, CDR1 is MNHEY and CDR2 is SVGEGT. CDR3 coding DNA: TGTGCCAGCAGGATGACAGGGGGCGACACTGAAGCTTTCTTT. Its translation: CASRMTGGDTEAFF.

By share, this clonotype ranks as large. CDR3 sequence reads: CASGVPGLRGGELFF. DNA for the CDR3: TGTGCCAGCGGGGTCCCCGGCCTCCGGGGCGGGGAGCTGTTTTTT. V usage is TRBV25-1 and J usage is TRBJ2-2; D perhaps matches TRBD2 (5 bases). V dropped 8 bases and J dropped 7 bases, with 20 bases sitting between them. The germline CDR1 and CDR2 sequences are MGHDK and SYGVNS. The CDR3 consists of 15 residues.

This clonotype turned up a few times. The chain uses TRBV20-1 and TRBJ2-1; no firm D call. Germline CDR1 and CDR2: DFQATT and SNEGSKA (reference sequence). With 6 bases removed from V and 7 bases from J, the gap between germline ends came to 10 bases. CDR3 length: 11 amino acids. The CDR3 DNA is TGCAGTGCGGAACGAGCGAATGAGCAGTTCTTC. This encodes CSAERANEQFF.

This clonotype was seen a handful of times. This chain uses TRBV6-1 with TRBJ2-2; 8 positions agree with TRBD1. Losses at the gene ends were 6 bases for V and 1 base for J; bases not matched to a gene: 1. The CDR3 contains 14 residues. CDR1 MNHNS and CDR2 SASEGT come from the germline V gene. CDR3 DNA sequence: TGTGCCAGCAGACAGGGGGGGAACACCGGGGAGCTGTTTTTT. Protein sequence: CASRQGGNTGELFF.

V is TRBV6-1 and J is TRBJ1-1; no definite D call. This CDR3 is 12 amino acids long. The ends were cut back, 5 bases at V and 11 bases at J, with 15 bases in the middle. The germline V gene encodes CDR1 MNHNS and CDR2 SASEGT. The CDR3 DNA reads TGTGCCAGCAGTCCCGGACCTCCCGAGGCTTTCTTT. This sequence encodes CASSPGPPEAFF.

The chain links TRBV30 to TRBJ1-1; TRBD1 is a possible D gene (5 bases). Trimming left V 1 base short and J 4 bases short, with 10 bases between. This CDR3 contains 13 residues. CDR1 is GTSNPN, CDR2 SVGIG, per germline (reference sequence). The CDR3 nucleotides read TGTGCCTGGAGTGGCTGGGGCGGCACTGAAGCTTTCTTT. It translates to CAWSGWGGTEAFF.

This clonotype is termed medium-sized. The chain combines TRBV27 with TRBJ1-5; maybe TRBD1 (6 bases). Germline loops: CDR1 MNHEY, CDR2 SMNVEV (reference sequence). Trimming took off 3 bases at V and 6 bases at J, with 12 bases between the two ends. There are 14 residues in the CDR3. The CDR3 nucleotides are TGTGCCAGCAGTTTTAAGGGGGTGAGTCAGCCCCAGCATTTT. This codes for CASSFKGVSQPQHF.

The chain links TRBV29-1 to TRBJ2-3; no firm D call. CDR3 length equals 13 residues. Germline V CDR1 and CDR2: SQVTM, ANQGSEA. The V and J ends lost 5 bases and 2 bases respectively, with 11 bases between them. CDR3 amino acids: CSVSAPLTDTQYF. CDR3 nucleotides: TGCAGCGTTTCGGCGCCCCTCACAGATACGCAGTATTTT.

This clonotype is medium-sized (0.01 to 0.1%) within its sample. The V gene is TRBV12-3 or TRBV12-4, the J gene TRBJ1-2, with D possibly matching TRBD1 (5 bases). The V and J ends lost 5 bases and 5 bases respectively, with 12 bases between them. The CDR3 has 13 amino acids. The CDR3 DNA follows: TGTGCCAGCAGTCCGGGACCGTGGTATGGCTACACCTTC. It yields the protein CASSPGPWYGYTF.

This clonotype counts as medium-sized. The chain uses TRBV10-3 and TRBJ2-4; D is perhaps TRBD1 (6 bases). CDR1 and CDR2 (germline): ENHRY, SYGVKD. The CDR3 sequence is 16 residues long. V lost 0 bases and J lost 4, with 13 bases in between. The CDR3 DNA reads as TGTGCCATCAGTGAGTCCTCTCGGACAGTAAAAAACATTCAGTACTTC. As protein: CAISESSRTVKNIQYF.

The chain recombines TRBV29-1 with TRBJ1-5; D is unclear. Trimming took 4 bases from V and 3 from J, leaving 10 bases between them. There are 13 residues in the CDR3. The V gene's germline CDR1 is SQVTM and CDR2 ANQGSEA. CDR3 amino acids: CSVGGGNNQPQHF. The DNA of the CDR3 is TGCAGCGTTGGGGGAGGCAACAATCAGCCCCAGCATTTT.